Here is one T cell receptor (beta chain) with its context. This record belongs to a study of blood T cell repertoires in COVID-19. Study in general: Collection of acute and convalescent COVID-19 samples took place in the United States, Italy and Spain. PBMCs, B-cell-depleted T cells, or T cells provided the cDNA or gDNA that made up the material.

CDR1 SGHTA and CDR2 FQGNSA come from the germline V gene. This CDR3 region has 16 residues. V was cut by 7 bases and J by 2 bases, with 18 bases left in between. The study assigned cohorts using participant-reported clinical history. Profiling relied on immunoSEQ multiplex PCR, and the TCRdb table lists in-frame clones only, not all of them. The sample holds a few hundred thousand clones, approximately 78% seen once. The receptor's source is a man aged 40-55 years who had been exposed to COVID-19. Source material: PBMCs or T cells enriched from blood (not recorded which). The gene calls are TRBV7-2 and TRBJ2-1; D remains unclear. CDR3 sequence reads: CASTPWLGSTYNEQFF. Here the CDR3 DNA reads TGTGCCAGCACCCCTTGGTTGGGCAGTACCTACAATGAGCAGTTCTTC.